This entry lists 25 T cell receptor beta chains sequenced from one sample in a study of CD4 T cells in relation to SARS-CoV-2 and coronaviruses. CD4+ T cells from unexposed donors were obtained before the COVID-19 pandemic (2011-2018). The cells were cultured for 10 days before CD4+ T cells were isolated. Antigen specificity for these receptors is unknown. This table comes from immunoSEQ multiplex PCR, and its TCRdb copy is limited to in-frame clones, with some not included. The sample records 15,000 or so clones, around 80% being singletons. The sample taken for sequencing was CD4+ T cells from PBMCs, cultured in vitro. Source of these receptors: a human donor in good health.

This chain joins TRBV6-5 and TRBJ1-1; weak D call: TRBD1 (5 bases). The CDR3 contains 13 residues. Per germline, CDR1 MNHEY and CDR2 SVGAGI. Trimming took off 6 bases at V and 6 bases at J, with 14 bases between the two ends. The CDR3 sequence: CASRSGGWAEAFF. Here the CDR3 DNA reads TGTGCCAGCAGAAGTGGGGGTTGGGCTGAAGCTTTCTTT.

This rearrangement joins TRBV4-3 to TRBJ2-7; D gene ambiguous. Germline CDR1 is LGHNA and CDR2 is YSLEER. The CDR3 runs to 14 residues. Trimming took 0 bases from V and 6 from J, leaving 12 bases between them. The chain's CDR3 is CASSQDRMRGEQYF. DNA for the CDR3: TGCGCCAGCAGCCAAGACAGGATGAGAGGCGAGCAGTACTTC.

The CDR3 region has the DNA TGTGCCAGCAGCTTACCAGTTGGGGATACGCAGTATTTT. Protein sequence: CASSLPVGDTQYF. The chain carries TRBV5-4 and TRBJ2-3, with D unclear. The V gene lost 2 bases and the J gene lost 6 bases, with 10 bases spanning the gap. Germline V lookup: CDR1 SGHNT, CDR2 YYREEE (reference sequence). This CDR3 comprises 13 residues.

This clone was found a few times. V gene TRBV25-1 combines with J gene TRBJ1-2; D may be TRBD1 (5 bases). Trimming took off 2 bases at V and 2 bases at J, with 12 bases between the two ends. This CDR3 comprises 15 residues. Germline V gene lookup returns CDR1 MGHDK and CDR2 SYGVNS. For the CDR3, the DNA is TGTGCCAGCAGTGAACCGCACGGGGCCAACTATGGCTACACCTTC. Amino acids: CASSEPHGANYGYTF.

The chain uses TRBV12-3 or TRBV12-4 and TRBJ1-2; D gene unclear. This CDR3 has 11 residues. The germline V and J ends were trimmed by 8 bases and 3 bases, with 7 bases remaining between them. Written as DNA, the CDR3 is TGTGCCAGCGTTGCGGACTATGGCTACACCTTC. It translates to CASVADYGYTF.

V is TRBV5-1 and J is TRBJ1-5; D is unclear. The CDR3 is 14 amino acids. Germline V gene sequence: CDR1 SGHRS, CDR2 YFSETQ. V dropped 0 bases and J dropped 2 bases, with 6 bases sitting between them. CDR3 amino acids: CASSLVGGNQPQHF. In nucleotides, the CDR3 is TGCGCCAGCAGCTTGGTCGGGGGCAATCAGCCCCAGCATTTT.

The chain joins TRBV18 to TRBJ1-4, with D perhaps TRBD1 (6 bases). Germline V gene data show CDR1 as KGHSH and CDR2 as LQKENI. V lost 1 base and J lost 1, with 7 bases in between. The CDR3 extends over 15 amino acids. The CDR3 DNA reads TGTGCCAGCTCACCACAGGGGGGAACTAATGAAAAACTGTTTTTT. It yields the protein CASSPQGGTNEKLFF.

V gene TRBV5-4 combines with J gene TRBJ1-4; D perhaps matches TRBD1 (6 bases). Deletions cut 0 bases from V and 4 bases from J, with 16 bases between. There are 17 residues in the CDR3. Germline V lookup: CDR1 SGHNT, CDR2 YYREEE (reference sequence). CDR3 DNA: TGTGCCAGCAGCTTGGGAACAGGGAGCCTCAGTAATGAAAAACTGTTTTTT. Amino acids: CASSLGTGSLSNEKLFF.

The J gene is TRBJ2-7, the V gene TRBV5-4, with D unresolved. In germline, CDR1 is SGHNT, CDR2 YYREEE (reference sequence). V gave up 0 bases and J gave up 3 bases, with 13 bases separating them. The CDR3 covers 15 residues. CDR3 amino acids: CASSLVLSKLYEQYF. The CDR3 bases are TGTGCCAGCAGCTTGGTGTTGTCCAAACTCTACGAGCAGTACTTC.

The V and J genes are TRBV30 and TRBJ1-4; the match to TRBD1 covers 10 bases. Germline V gene lookup returns CDR1 GTSNPN and CDR2 SVGIG (reference sequence). J was trimmed by 7 bases and V by 0 bases; bases with no gene match: 5. The CDR3 is 15 amino acids. The CDR3 here is CAWSVPGQGSEKLFF. In DNA, the CDR3 is TGTGCCTGGAGTGTACCGGGACAGGGGAGTGAAAAACTGTTTTTT.

The V call is TRBV2, the J call TRBJ2-5, with D possibly being TRBD2 (6 bases). There are 15 residues in the CDR3. V dropped 5 bases and J dropped 5 bases, with 18 bases sitting between them. The germline V gene encodes CDR1 SNHLY and CDR2 FYNNEI. DNA of the CDR3: TGTGCCAGCAGTCCAAACCTCGGGAGAGGGGAGACCCAGTACTTC. It codes for CASSPNLGRGETQYF. Looking up the rest from reference TRBV2 and TRBJ2-5 gives the full variable domain: EPEVTQTPSHQVTQMGQEVILRCVPISNHLYFYWYRQILGQKVEFLVSFYNNEISEKSEIFDDQFSVERPDGSNFTLKIRSTKLEDSAMYFCASSPNLGRGETQYFGPGTRLLVL.

This clone turned up a few times. This chain uses TRBV14 with TRBJ1-3, with D hard to call. The germline gives CDR1 SGHDN, CDR2 FVKESK. CDR3 length: 15 amino acids. With 4 bases removed from V and 0 bases from J, the gap between germline ends came to 10 bases. For the CDR3, the DNA is TGTGCCAGCAGCCCGCGTCTCAGCTCTGGAAACACCATATATTTT. As protein: CASSPRLSSGNTIYF.

V gene TRBV12-2 combines with J gene TRBJ2-1; the table calls TRBD2, which could not be checked here. TRBV12-2 is a documented pseudogene. There are 13 residues in the CDR3. CDR3 amino acids: CASRRCRTIEQFF. As DNA, the CDR3 is TGTGCAAGTCGTCGCTGTCGGACTATTGAGCAGTTCTTC.

The CDR3 loop reads CSVGQGASEQYF. CDR3 bases: TGCAGCGTTGGACAGGGCGCCAGCGAGCAGTACTTC. The chain links TRBV29-1 to TRBJ2-7; 7 bases map to TRBD1. Per germline, CDR1 SQVTM and CDR2 ANQGSEA. The J segment lost 6 bases and the V segment lost 4 bases, leaving 6 bases of the junction unmatched. The CDR3 spans 12 residues.

The V and J genes are TRBV5-6 and TRBJ2-2; the match to TRBD1 covers 7 bases. Germline V gene data show CDR1 as SGHDT and CDR2 as YYEEEE. The CDR3 covers 16 residues. Trimming took 0 bases from V and 4 from J; bases not matched to a gene: 6. The CDR3 loop reads CASSLDRGPFTGELFF. In DNA form, the CDR3 reads TGTGCCAGCAGCTTGGACAGGGGACCATTCACCGGGGAGCTGTTTTTT.

As DNA, the CDR3 is TGTGCCAGCAGAAGCGGGAGACACGAGCAGTACTTC. This translates into CASRSGRHEQYF. This chain connects TRBV28 to TRBJ2-7, with 8 nucleotides matching TRBD2. Germline V gene data show CDR1 as MDHEN and CDR2 as SYDVKM. The CDR3 runs 12 residues. With 6 bases clipped from V and 5 bases from J, the junction kept 3 bases outside the gene matches. The full variable domain, in which reference TRBV28 and TRBJ2-7 provide the parts outside the CDR3, is DVKVTQSSRYLVKRTGEKVFLECVQDMDHENMFWYRQDPGLGLRLIYFSYDVKMKEKGDIPEGYSVSREKKERFSLILESASTNQTSMYLCASRSGRHEQYFGPGTRLTVT.

The J gene is TRBJ1-5, the V gene TRBV19; 7 bases line up with TRBD1. CDR3 size: 14 residues. Germline V CDR1 and CDR2: LNHDA, SQIVND (reference sequence). The V segment lost 4 bases and the J segment 7 bases; nucleotides outside the gene matches: 7. The CDR3 reads CASSNPGGKQPQHF. The CDR3 DNA is TGTGCCAGTAGTAACCCAGGGGGTAAGCAGCCCCAGCATTTT.

This clone occurred once. The CDR3 nucleotides read TGTGCCAGCTCACGAGGGACAGGGTCAGATACGCAGTATTTT. Translated, it gives CASSRGTGSDTQYF. The chain couples TRBV18 to TRBJ2-3; 9 bases are a match to TRBD1. This CDR3 contains 14 residues. CDR1 is KGHSH and CDR2 is LQKENI in the germline V gene. V trimming: 4 bases; J trimming: 4 bases; junction bases outside the gene matches: 3.

This clone is labeled as hyperexpanded (1% or more). This chain connects TRBV5-4 to TRBJ2-7; tentative D call: TRBD2 (7 bases). CDR3 length equals 15 residues. V was shortened by 4 bases and J by 0 bases, with 14 bases between the two germline ends. Germline V gives CDR1 SGHNT, CDR2 YYREEE (reference sequence). This chain's CDR3 is CASSPGGGPSYEQYF. The CDR3 nucleotides read TGTGCCAGCAGCCCTGGGGGGGGGCCCTCCTACGAGCAGTACTTC.

The chain joins TRBV7-2 to TRBJ1-6, with 12 positions matching TRBD1. Germline V lookup: CDR1 SGHTA, CDR2 FQGNSA. This CDR3 is built from 17 residues. V shed 3 bases and J 6 bases; nucleotides not matched to a gene: 6. CDR3: CASSFSSGQGANSPLHF. CDR3 sequence (DNA): TGTGCCAGCAGCTTCTCGTCGGGACAGGGGGCTAATTCACCCCTCCACTTT.

The sample holds one count of this clone. This rearrangement joins TRBV4-3 to TRBJ2-7; 9 nucleotides align to TRBD1. This CDR3 is built from 16 residues. V dropped 4 bases and J dropped 5; count of bases not matched to a gene: 12. Germline values: CDR1 LGHNA, CDR2 YSLEER. The CDR3 DNA reads TGCGCCAGCAGCCGAGAAGAGGGACAGGGATTTGACGAGCAGTACTTC. Amino acids: CASSREEGQGFDEQYF.

The V gene is TRBV7-6, the J gene TRBJ1-2, with no clear D. The CDR3 runs to 16 residues. Per the germline V gene, CDR1 is SGHVS and CDR2 is FNYEAQ. V was trimmed by 1 base and J by 3 bases, leaving 15 bases between them. The CDR3 DNA follows: TGTGCCAGCAGCTTAGGAGGTTATATAAGTGACTATGGCTACACCTTC. Protein product: CASSLGGYISDYGYTF. The variable domain in full, completed from reference TRBV7-6 and TRBJ1-2, reads GAGVSQSPRYKVTKRGQDVALRCDPISGHVSLYWYRQALGQGPEFLTYFNYEAQQDKSGLPNDRFSAERPEGSISTLTIQRTEQRDSAMYRCASSLGGYISDYGYTFGSGTRLTVV.

The rearrangement joins TRBV5-1 to TRBJ1-5; TRBD1 aligns across 7 bases. The CDR3 contains 15 residues. Germline V gives CDR1 SGHRS, CDR2 YFSETQ. V lost 4 bases and J lost 6; bases outside the gene matches: 10. In DNA form, the CDR3 reads TGCGCCAGCAGCGTAGCGGGACAGCCTGGTCAGCCCCAGCATTTT. Its translation is CASSVAGQPGQPQHF.

This clone was observed a handful of times. The chain carries TRBV7-2 and TRBJ2-5; D may be TRBD2 (6 bases). Per the germline V gene, CDR1 is SGHTA and CDR2 is FQGNSA. With 2 bases removed from V and 9 bases from J, the gap between germline ends came to 16 bases. CDR3 length: 14 amino acids. As DNA, the CDR3 is TGTGCCAGCAGCTTAAATCTAGCGTCTCGGGCCCAGTACTTC. Translated: CASSLNLASRAQYF.

This chain links TRBV10-2 with TRBJ1-3; TRBD1 might be the D (6 bases). Trimming took 3 bases from V and 0 from J, leaving 12 bases between them. The CDR3 spans 16 residues. Germline V gene data show CDR1 as WSHSY and CDR2 as SAAADI. The CDR3 DNA reads TGCGCCAGCAGTGAACAGGGCCCCGACTCTGGAAACACCATATATTTT. Protein sequence: CASSEQGPDSGNTIYF.